This entry describes one T cell receptor beta chain. Its antigen is still unknown. The sample originates from a study of blood T cells in healthy people across ages. Findings of the study overall: Without sorted subsets, naive and antigen-experienced compartments could not be conclusively compared.

Isolated PBMCs totaled at least 6.5 million in each sample. The CDR3 has 14 residues. The V end lost 3 bases, the J end lost 8 bases, and 15 bases lay between the germline ends. Germline V gene data show CDR1 as SGHRS and CDR2 as YFSETQ. For the second PCR, which ran for about 6 to 11 cycles, a sample-barcoded 5' primer and a J-beta primer mix were used. TCRdb itself ran the 5' RACE reads through MiXCR, one entry per CDR3 protein. The sample comprises more than 1,400,000 distinct CDR3 sequences, about 40% of which are singletons, and approximately 7.9% rests with the top ten. Material: blood. The sequence was collected from a woman aged 18-29 years in good health. The chain is built from TRBV5-1 and TRBJ2-4, with a weak D call TRBD2 (7 bases). The CDR3 reads CASSSALGGDIQYF. The CDR3, as DNA: TGCGCCAGCAGCTCGGCACTAGGGGGGGACATTCAGTACTTC.